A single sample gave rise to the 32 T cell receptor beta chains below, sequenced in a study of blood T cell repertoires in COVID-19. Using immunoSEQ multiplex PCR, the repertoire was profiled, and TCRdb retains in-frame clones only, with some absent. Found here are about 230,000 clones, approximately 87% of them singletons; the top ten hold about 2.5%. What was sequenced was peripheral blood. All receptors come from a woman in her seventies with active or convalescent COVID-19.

The CDR3, as DNA: TGTGCCAGCAGTTACTCGGGCCTAGCGGGAGGAGGGGAGCAGTACTTC. Protein sequence: CASSYSGLAGGGEQYF. This rearrangement joins TRBV6-5 to TRBJ2-7, with 11 nucleotides matching TRBD2. Germline V lookup: CDR1 MNHEY, CDR2 SVGAGI. J lost 7 bases, V lost 0 bases, and 8 bases had no gene match. This CDR3 has 16 residues.

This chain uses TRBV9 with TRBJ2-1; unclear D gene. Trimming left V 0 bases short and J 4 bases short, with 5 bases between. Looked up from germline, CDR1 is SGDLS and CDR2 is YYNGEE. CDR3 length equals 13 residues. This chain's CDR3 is CASSVDRYNEQFF. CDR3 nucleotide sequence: TGTGCCAGCAGCGTAGATCGGTACAATGAGCAGTTCTTC.

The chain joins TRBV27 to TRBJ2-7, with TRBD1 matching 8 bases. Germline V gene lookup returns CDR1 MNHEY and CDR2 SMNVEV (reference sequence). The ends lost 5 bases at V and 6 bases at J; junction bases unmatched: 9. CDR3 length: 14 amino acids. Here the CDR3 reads CASSLQGAGGEQYF. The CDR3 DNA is TGTGCCAGCAGTCTCCAGGGGGCTGGAGGCGAGCAGTACTTC.

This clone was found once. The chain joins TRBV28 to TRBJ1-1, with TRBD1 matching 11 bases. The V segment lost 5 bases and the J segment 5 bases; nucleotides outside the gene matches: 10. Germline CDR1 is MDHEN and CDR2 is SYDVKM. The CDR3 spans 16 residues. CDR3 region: CASSPPGQGAITEAFF. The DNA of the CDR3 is TGTGCCAGCAGTCCCCCAGGACAGGGGGCGATTACTGAAGCTTTCTTT.

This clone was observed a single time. The CDR3 region is CASSWDRWPSTDTQYF. The CDR3 bases are TGTGCCAGCAGCTGGGACAGGTGGCCTAGCACAGATACGCAGTATTTT. This rearrangement joins TRBV7-9 to TRBJ2-3; 8 positions match TRBD1. The CDR3 has 16 residues. Germline-derived CDR1 and CDR2 are SEHNR and FQNEAQ (reference sequence). Trimming cost V 4 bases and J 0 bases; bases outside gene matches: 6.

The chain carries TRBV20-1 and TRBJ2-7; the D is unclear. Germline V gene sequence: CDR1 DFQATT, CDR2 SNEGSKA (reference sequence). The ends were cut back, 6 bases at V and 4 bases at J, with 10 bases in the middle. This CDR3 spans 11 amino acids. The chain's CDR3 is CSAHDGYEQYF. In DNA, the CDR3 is TGCAGTGCCCACGACGGGTACGAGCAGTACTTC.

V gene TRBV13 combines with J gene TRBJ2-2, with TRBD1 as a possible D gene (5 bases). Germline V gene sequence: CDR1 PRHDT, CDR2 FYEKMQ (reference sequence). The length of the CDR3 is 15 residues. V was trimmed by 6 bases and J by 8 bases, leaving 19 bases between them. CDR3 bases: TGTGCCAGCAGTACCCAGGGCGGTCAACCGGGGGAGCTGTTTTTT. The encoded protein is CASSTQGGQPGELFF. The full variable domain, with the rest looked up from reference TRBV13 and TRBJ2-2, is AAGVIQSPRHLIKEKRETATLKCYPIPRHDTVYWYQQGPGQDPQFLISFYEKMQSDKGSIPDRFSAQQFSDYHSELNMSSLELGDSALYFCASSTQGGQPGELFFGEGSRLTVL.

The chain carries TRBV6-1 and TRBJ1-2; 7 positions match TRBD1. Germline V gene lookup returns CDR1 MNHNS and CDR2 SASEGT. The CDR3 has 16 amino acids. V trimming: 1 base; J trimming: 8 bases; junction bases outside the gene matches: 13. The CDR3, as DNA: TGTGCCAGCAGTGAAGGCCTACAGGGGTTGGTGTTGGGCTACACCTTC. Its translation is CASSEGLQGLVLGYTF.

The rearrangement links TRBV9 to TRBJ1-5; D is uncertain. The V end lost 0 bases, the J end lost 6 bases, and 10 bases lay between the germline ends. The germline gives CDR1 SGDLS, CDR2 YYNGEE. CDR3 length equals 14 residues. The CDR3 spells CASSVGPPGQPQHF. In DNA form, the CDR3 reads TGTGCCAGCAGCGTAGGGCCCCCAGGTCAGCCCCAGCATTTT.

The CDR3 sequence is CATINAGTSGRNEQFF. DNA for the CDR3: TGTGCCACCATCAACGCCGGGACTAGCGGGAGGAATGAGCAGTTCTTC. The J gene is TRBJ2-1, the V gene TRBV28, with 15 bases lining up with TRBD2. The CDR3 has 16 residues. V trimming: 10 bases; J trimming: 7 bases; junction bases outside the gene matches: 11. CDR1 is MDHEN and CDR2 is SYDVKM in the germline V gene.

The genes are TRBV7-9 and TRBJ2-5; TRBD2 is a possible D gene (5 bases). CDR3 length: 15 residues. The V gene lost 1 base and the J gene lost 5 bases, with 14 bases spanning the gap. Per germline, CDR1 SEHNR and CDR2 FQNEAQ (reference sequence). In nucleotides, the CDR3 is TGTGCCAGCAGCTTAGGCTGGCGGGTCGAGGAGACCCAGTACTTC. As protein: CASSLGWRVEETQYF.

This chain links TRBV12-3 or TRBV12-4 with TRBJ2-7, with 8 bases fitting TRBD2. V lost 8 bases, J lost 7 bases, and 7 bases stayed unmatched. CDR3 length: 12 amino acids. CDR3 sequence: CASAGLAGEQYF. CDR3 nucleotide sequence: TGTGCCAGCGCTGGACTAGCTGGTGAGCAGTACTTC.

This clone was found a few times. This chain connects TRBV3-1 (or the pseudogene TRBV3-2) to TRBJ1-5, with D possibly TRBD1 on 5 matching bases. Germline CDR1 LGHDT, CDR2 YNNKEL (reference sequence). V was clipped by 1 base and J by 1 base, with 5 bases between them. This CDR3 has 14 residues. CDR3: CASSQGGSNQPQHF. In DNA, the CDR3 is TGTGCCAGCAGCCAAGGGGGCAGCAATCAGCCCCAGCATTTT.

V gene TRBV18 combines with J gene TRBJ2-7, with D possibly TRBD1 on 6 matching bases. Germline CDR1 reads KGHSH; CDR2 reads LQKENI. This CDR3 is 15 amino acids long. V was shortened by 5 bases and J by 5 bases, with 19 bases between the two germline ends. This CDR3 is CASSKQGNPLNEQYF. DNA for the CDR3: TGTGCCAGCTCAAAACAGGGAAATCCCCTGAACGAGCAGTACTTC.

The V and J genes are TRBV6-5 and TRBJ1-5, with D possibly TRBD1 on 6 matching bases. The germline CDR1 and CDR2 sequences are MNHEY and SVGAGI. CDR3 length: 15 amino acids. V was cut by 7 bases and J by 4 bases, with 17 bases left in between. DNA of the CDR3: TGTGCCAGCAAAAGCTTACAAGGGGGAAATCAGCCCCAGCATTTT. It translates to CASKSLQGGNQPQHF.

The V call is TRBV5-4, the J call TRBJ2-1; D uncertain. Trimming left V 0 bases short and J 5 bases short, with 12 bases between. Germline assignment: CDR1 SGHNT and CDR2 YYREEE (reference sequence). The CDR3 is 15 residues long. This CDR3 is CASSLAGGGHNEQFF. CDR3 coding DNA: TGTGCCAGCAGCTTGGCCGGCGGCGGCCACAATGAGCAGTTCTTC. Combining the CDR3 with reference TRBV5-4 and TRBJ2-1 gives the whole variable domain ETGVTQSPTHLIKTRGQQVTLRCSSQSGHNTVSWYQQALGQGPQFIFQYYREEENGRGNFPPRFSGLQFPNYSSELNVNALELDDSALYLCASSLAGGGHNEQFFGPGTRLTVL.

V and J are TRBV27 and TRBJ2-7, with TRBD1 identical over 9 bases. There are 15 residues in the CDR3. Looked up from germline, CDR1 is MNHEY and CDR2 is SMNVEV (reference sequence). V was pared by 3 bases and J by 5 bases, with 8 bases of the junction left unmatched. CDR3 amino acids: CASSLTDRGFNEQYF. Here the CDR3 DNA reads TGTGCCAGCAGTTTGACGGACAGGGGTTTCAACGAGCAGTACTTC.

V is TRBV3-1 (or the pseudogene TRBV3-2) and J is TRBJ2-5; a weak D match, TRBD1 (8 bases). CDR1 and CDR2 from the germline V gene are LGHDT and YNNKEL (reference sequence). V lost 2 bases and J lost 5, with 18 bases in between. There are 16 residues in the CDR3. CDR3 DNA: TGTGCCAGCAGCCAACCTGGACAGGGAGGGTGGGAGACCCAGTACTTC. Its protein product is CASSQPGQGGWETQYF.

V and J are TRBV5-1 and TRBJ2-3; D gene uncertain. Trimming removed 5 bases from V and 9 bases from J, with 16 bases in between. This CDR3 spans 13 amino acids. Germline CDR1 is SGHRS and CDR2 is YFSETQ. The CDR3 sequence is CASRFQGERTQYF. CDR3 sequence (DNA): TGCGCCAGCAGATTCCAAGGAGAGAGAACGCAGTATTTT. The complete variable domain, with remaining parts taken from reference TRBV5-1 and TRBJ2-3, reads KAGVTQTPRYLIKTRGQQVTLSCSPISGHRSVSWYQQTPGQGLQFLFEYFSETQRNKGNFPGRFSGRQFSNSRSEMNVSTLELGDSALYLCASRFQGERTQYFGPGTRLTVL.

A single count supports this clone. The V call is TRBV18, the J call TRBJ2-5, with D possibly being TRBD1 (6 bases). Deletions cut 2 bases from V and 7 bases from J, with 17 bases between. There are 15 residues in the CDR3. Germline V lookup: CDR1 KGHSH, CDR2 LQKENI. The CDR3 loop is CASSPGTRGFGTQYF. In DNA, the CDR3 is TGTGCCAGCTCACCAGGGACAAGGGGCTTTGGGACCCAGTACTTC. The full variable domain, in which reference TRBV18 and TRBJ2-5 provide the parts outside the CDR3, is NAGVMQNPRHLVRRRGQEARLRCSPMKGHSHVYWYRQLPEEGLKFMVYLQKENIIDESGMPKERFSAEFPKEGPSILRIQQVVRGDSAAYFCASSPGTRGFGTQYFGPGTRLLVL.

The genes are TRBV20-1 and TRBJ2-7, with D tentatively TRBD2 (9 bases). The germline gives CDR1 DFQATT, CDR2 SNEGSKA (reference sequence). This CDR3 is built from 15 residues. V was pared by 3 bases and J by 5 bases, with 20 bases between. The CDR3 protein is CSASWTGTSRHEQYF. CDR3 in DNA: TGCAGTGCTAGTTGGACAGGGACTAGCCGCCACGAGCAGTACTTC.

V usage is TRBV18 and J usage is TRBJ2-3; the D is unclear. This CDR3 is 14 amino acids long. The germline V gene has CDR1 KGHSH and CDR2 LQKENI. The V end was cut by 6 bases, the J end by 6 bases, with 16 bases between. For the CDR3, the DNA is TGTGCCAGCTCCCCAATCGACACCGCCGATACGCAGTATTTT. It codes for CASSPIDTADTQYF.

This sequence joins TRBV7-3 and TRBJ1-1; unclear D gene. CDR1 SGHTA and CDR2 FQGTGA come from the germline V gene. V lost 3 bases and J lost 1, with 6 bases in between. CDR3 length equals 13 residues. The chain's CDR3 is CASSFIPNTEAFF. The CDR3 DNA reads TGTGCCAGCAGCTTTATCCCGAACACTGAAGCTTTCTTT.

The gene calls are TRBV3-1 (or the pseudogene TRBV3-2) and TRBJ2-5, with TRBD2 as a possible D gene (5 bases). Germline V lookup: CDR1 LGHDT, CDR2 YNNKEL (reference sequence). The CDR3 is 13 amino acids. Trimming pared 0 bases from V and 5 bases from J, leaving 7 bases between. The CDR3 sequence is CASSQEGVETQYF. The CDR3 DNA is TGTGCCAGCAGCCAAGAGGGAGTGGAGACCCAGTACTTC.

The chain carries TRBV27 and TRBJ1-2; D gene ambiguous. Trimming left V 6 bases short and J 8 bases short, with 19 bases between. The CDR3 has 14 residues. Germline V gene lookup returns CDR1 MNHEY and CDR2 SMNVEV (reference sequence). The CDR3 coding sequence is TGTGCCAGCAGCCCCACATGGTCGGAGGGAGGCTACACCTTC. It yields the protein CASSPTWSEGGYTF.

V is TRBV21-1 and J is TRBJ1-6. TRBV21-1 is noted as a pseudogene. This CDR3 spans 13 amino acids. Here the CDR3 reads CASKERNNSPLHF. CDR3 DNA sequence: TGTGCCAGCAAGGAGCGAAACAATTCACCCCTCCACTTT.

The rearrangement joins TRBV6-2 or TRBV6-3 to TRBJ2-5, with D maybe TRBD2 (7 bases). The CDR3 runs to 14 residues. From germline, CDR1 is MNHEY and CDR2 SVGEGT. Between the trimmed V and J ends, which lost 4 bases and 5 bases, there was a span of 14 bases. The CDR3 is CASSSGGGWETQYF. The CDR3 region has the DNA TGTGCCAGCAGTTCTGGGGGGGGCTGGGAGACCCAGTACTTC.

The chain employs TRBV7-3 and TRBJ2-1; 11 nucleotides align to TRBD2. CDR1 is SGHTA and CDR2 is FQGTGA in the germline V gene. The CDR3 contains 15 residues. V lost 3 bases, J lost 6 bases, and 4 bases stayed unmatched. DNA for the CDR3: TGTGCCAGCAGCTTTAGCGGGGGGGACCTCAATGAGCAGTTCTTC. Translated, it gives CASSFSGGDLNEQFF.

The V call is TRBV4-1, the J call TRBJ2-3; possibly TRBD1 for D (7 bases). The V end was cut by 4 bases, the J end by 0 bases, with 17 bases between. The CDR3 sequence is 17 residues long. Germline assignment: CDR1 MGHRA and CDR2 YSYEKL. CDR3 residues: CASSRGDRPLSTDTQYF. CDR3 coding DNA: TGCGCCAGCAGCCGCGGGGACAGACCGCTTAGCACAGATACGCAGTATTTT.

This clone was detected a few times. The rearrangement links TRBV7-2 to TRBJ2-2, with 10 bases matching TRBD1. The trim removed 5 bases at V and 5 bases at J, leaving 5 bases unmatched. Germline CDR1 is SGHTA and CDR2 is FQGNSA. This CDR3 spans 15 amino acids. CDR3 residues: CASSRDRGWTGELFF. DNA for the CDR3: TGTGCCAGCAGCCGGGACAGGGGCTGGACCGGGGAGCTGTTTTTT.

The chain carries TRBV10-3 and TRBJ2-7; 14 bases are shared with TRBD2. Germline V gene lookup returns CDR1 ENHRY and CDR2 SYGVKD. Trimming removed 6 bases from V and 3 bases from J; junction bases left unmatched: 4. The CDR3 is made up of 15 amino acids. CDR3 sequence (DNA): TGTGCCATCAGCTCCGGACTAGCGGGAGGCTACGAGCAGTACTTC. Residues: CAISSGLAGGYEQYF.

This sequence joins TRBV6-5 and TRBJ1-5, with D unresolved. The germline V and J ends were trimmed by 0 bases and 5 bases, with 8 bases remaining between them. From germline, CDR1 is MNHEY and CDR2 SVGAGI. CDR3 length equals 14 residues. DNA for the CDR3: TGTGCCAGCAGTTACTCGCCCGGGGATCAGCCCCAGCATTTT. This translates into CASSYSPGDQPQHF.